This T cell receptor (beta chain) originates from a study of T cells in Graves' hyperthyroidism and ophthalmopathy. Study-level findings and limits: The model identified upcoming ophthalmopathy a median approximately six months ahead of onset. Ophthalmopathy was separated from stable hyperthyroidism by a 13 V-J model.

The V and J ends lost 6 bases and 8 bases, in that order; junction bases with no gene match: 6. This CDR3 is built from 12 residues. CDR1 and CDR2 from the germline V gene are MNHEY and SVGEGT. TCR beta CDR3 regions were amplified from RNA transcripts. The HTBI primer set drove a first-round RT-PCR of the TCR CDR3. TCRdb ran MiXCR on the multiplex PCR reads and lists one entry per CDR3 protein. This table holds about 500,000 distinct CDR3 sequences, 15% to 20% found once. Many counts were recorded for this clonotype. The antigen remains undetermined. V is TRBV6-2 or TRBV6-3 and J is TRBJ1-1; 7 bases match TRBD1. The sample consisted of blood. This sequence was found in a woman in her 30s with Graves' ophthalmopathy. CDR3 sequence: CASRDRWPEAFF. The CDR3 region has the DNA TGTGCCAGCAGGGACAGGTGGCCGGAAGCTTTCTTT.